These 9 T cell receptor beta chains originate from one sample sequenced in a study of control samples from healthy donors and cancer patients. Profiling relied on immunoSEQ multiplex PCR, and the TCRdb table lists in-frame clones only, not all of them. The table includes 80,000 or so clones, around 92% detected once. What was sequenced was blood. Receptors were obtained from a woman aged 60-75 years in good health.

The CDR3 loop reads CASSQARTGTGGEAFF. CDR3 DNA sequence: TGCGCCAGCAGCCAAGCCCGCACCGGGACAGGGGGTGAAGCTTTCTTT. This chain joins TRBV4-1 and TRBJ1-1; 11 bases line up with TRBD1. This CDR3 region has 16 residues. The V gene's germline CDR1 is MGHRA and CDR2 YSYEKL. Trimming took 1 base from V and 7 from J; bases not matched to a gene: 8.

The CDR3 DNA reads TGCGCCAGCAGCTCAGGAGGGGTCGGGACGGTAGTCACTGAAGCTTTCTTT. Protein sequence: CASSSGGVGTVVTEAFF. V gene TRBV5-1 combines with J gene TRBJ1-1; TRBD1 might be the D (5 bases). V lost 3 bases to trimming and J lost 4 bases, with 22 bases between them. The CDR3 length is 17 residues. CDR1 and CDR2 (germline): SGHRS, YFSETQ.

The chain links TRBV11-2 to TRBJ1-3, with D uncertain. The CDR3 sequence is 16 residues long. V was clipped by 1 base and J by 0 bases, with 10 bases between them. Germline V gene lookup returns CDR1 SGHAT and CDR2 FQNNGV. In DNA form, the CDR3 reads TGTGCCAGCAGCTTAGTTTCGGGGATCTCTGGAAACACCATATATTTT. Translation gives CASSLVSGISGNTIYF.

The chain employs TRBV12-3 or TRBV12-4 and TRBJ2-1; no reliable D call. V was cut by 3 bases and J by 5 bases, with 8 bases left in between. The CDR3 contains 13 residues. The CDR3 region is CASSFLRNNEQFF. The CDR3 coding sequence is TGTGCCAGCAGTTTCCTCCGTAACAATGAGCAGTTCTTC.

The sample holds a few counts of this clone. The rearrangement joins TRBV5-1 to TRBJ2-7; 9 bases agree with TRBD1. J lost 6 bases, V lost 4 bases, and 14 bases had no gene match. Germline V CDR1 and CDR2: SGHRS, YFSETQ. The CDR3 covers 16 residues. The CDR3 nucleotides read TGCGCCAGCAGCCCAAAATATGGGACAGGGCGACGCGAGCAGTACTTC. Its translation: CASSPKYGTGRREQYF.

The chain carries TRBV19 and TRBJ2-1; perhaps TRBD2 as D (6 bases). Germline loops: CDR1 LNHDA, CDR2 SQIVND (reference sequence). V lost 2 bases, J lost 7 bases, and 15 bases lay in between. This CDR3 spans 15 amino acids. CDR3: CASSILGLSGNEQFF. The CDR3 coding sequence is TGTGCCAGTAGTATACTAGGACTATCGGGAAATGAGCAGTTCTTC.

This chain links TRBV19 with TRBJ1-2; 7 bases fit TRBD1. There are 15 residues in the CDR3. Per germline, CDR1 LNHDA and CDR2 SQIVND (reference sequence). With 4 bases clipped from V and 0 bases from J, the junction kept 5 bases outside the gene matches. This chain's CDR3 is CASSTGTDTNYGYTF. The CDR3 nucleotides are TGTGCCAGTAGTACCGGGACAGATACTAACTATGGCTACACCTTC.

Only one count was recorded for this clone. The chain couples TRBV28 to TRBJ2-5; 9 nucleotides line up with TRBD1. Germline values: CDR1 MDHEN, CDR2 SYDVKM. The CDR3 runs to 14 residues. V lost 5 bases to trimming and J lost 4 bases; unmatched junction nucleotides: 5. The CDR3 protein is CASSTPGQGETQYF. In DNA, the CDR3 is TGTGCCAGCAGTACCCCGGGACAGGGAGAGACCCAGTACTTC. Combining the CDR3 with reference TRBV28 and TRBJ2-5 gives the whole variable domain DVKVTQSSRYLVKRTGEKVFLECVQDMDHENMFWYRQDPGLGLRLIYFSYDVKMKEKGDIPEGYSVSREKKERFSLILESASTNQTSMYLCASSTPGQGETQYFGPGTRLLVL.

The J gene is TRBJ1-2, the V gene TRBV10-3, with D uncertain. V lost 3 bases to trimming and J lost 4 bases, with 9 bases between them. Germline V gene sequence: CDR1 ENHRY, CDR2 SYGVKD. The CDR3 totals 13 residues. The CDR3 region has the DNA TGTGCCATCAGTGATCTAAACTCCTATGGCTACACCTTC. Its translation: CAISDLNSYGYTF.